Listed below are T cell receptor beta chains from one sample, sequenced in a study of blood T cell repertoires in COVID-19. The assay was immunoSEQ multiplex PCR, and TCRdb's table has in-frame clones only and misses some. This table has roughly 410,000 clones, about 89% appearing once. The specimen was peripheral blood. The receptors shown here come from a woman between 55 and 75 years old with COVID-19, enrolled during active disease. Each CDR3 is given with its conserved first and last residue. The D gene is left open where the match is weak. Only part of the rows carry a size: once, few, many, or a class if the clone is expanded.

DNA: TGTGCCAGCAGTTTAACTGGGGGCGCCCCCTCTGAAGCTTTCTTT; CDR3: CASSLTGGAPSEAFF; V: TRBV28; J: TRBJ1-1; D: .; size: .
DNA: TGTGCCAGCAGTTACAGCGGGGGGCCCTACAATGAGCAGTTCTTC; CDR3: CASSYSGGPYNEQFF; V: TRBV6-5; J: TRBJ2-1; D: TRBD2; size: .
DNA: TGTGCCAGCAGCCCTAGGACAGGTGGGAGGGAGACCCAGTACTTC; CDR3: CASSPRTGGRETQYF; V: TRBV5-8; J: TRBJ2-5; D: .; size: .
DNA: TGTGCCAGCCGGGACAGGGGTCACGAGCAGTACTTC; CDR3: CASRDRGHEQYF; V: TRBV12-3/TRBV12-4; J: TRBJ2-7; D: TRBD1; size: .
DNA: TGTGCCAGCACCCCTGAGGCTTTGACTAGCTTTTACAATGAGCAGTTCTTC; CDR3: CASTPEALTSFYNEQFF; V: TRBV7-8; J: TRBJ2-1; D: TRBD2; size: .
DNA: TGTGCCAGTAGTATAGAGGGGACAACGGCCAAAAACATTCAGTACTTC; CDR3: CASSIEGTTAKNIQYF; V: TRBV19; J: TRBJ2-4; D: .; size: .
DNA: TGTGCCAGCACTCCCGGAAACACCATATATTTT; CDR3: CASTPGNTIYF; V: TRBV6-6; J: TRBJ1-3; D: .; size: .
DNA: TGTGCCAGTAGTAATACCGGGACAGACTACGGCCCCCAGCATTTT; CDR3: CASSNTGTDYGPQHF; V: TRBV19; J: TRBJ1-5; D: TRBD1; size: .
DNA: TGTGCCAGCACCTCGACAGGGGTTGAAAAACTGTTTTTT; CDR3: CASTSTGVEKLFF; V: TRBV6-6; J: TRBJ1-4; D: TRBD1; size: .
DNA: TGTGCCACCAGCAGAGGTTTAGGGGGGGACGAGCAGTACTTC; CDR3: CATSRGLGGDEQYF; V: TRBV15; J: TRBJ2-7; D: .; size: .
DNA: TGTGCCAGCAGCCCTCCGACGGGGGGACATGAGCAGTTCTTC; CDR3: CASSPPTGGHEQFF; V: TRBV9; J: TRBJ2-1; D: TRBD2; size: .
DNA: TGTGCCAGCAGCTTAGAGCCAGGCTTAGGCTATGGCTACACCTTC; CDR3: CASSLEPGLGYGYTF; V: TRBV7-2; J: TRBJ1-2; D: .; size: .
DNA: TGTGCCTGGAGTCCCGACCGGGGAATTGAAGCTTTCTTT; CDR3: CAWSPDRGIEAFF; V: TRBV30; J: TRBJ1-1; D: .; size: .
DNA: TGTGCCAGCACGTTGAGTCCGGGGGGCCCCGGGGAGCTGTTTTTT; CDR3: CASTLSPGGPGELFF; V: TRBV6-5; J: TRBJ2-2; D: .; size: .
DNA: TGTGCCAGCAGCCCTCGACTAGCGGGGGGTGGCGAGACCCAGTACTTC; CDR3: CASSPRLAGGGETQYF; V: TRBV5-4; J: TRBJ2-5; D: TRBD2; size: .
DNA: TGTGCCAGCAGCCGACAGGTTCGTAGGAATGAGCAGTACTTC; CDR3: CASSRQVRRNEQYF; V: TRBV27; J: TRBJ2-7; D: .; size: once
DNA: TGTGCCAGCTCACCACCGAATCCGGGTCCTCACTCTGGAAACACCATATATTTT; CDR3: CASSPPNPGPHSGNTIYF; V: TRBV18; J: TRBJ1-3; D: .; size: .
DNA: TGTGCCAGCAGCGCGACAGGGTCCCGCAGGATAATTGAAAAACTGTTTTTT; CDR3: CASSATGSRRIIEKLFF; V: TRBV5-6; J: TRBJ1-4; D: TRBD1; size: .
DNA: TGCGCCAGCAGCCATTACGGCCTCGGACAGGGGGCTTATGGCTACACCTTC; CDR3: CASSHYGLGQGAYGYTF; V: TRBV4-1; J: TRBJ1-2; D: TRBD1; size: .
DNA: TGTGCCAGCAGGAGACCTACAGGGAACACTGAAGCTTTCTTT; CDR3: CASRRPTGNTEAFF; V: TRBV11-2; J: TRBJ1-1; D: .; size: .
DNA: TGTGCCAGAAGCTCTGGAGGGCGGGGGCGCCAACAGACCCAGTACTTC; CDR3: CARSSGGRGRQQTQYF; V: TRBV5-3; J: TRBJ2-5; D: .; size: .
DNA: TGTGCCTGGGAACAGGGTCCCTATGAAAAACTGTTTTTT; CDR3: CAWEQGPYEKLFF; V: TRBV30; J: TRBJ1-4; D: .; size: once
DNA: TGTGCCAGCAGACCCGGGGGGAACACTGAAGCTTTCTTT; CDR3: CASRPGGNTEAFF; V: TRBV12-3/TRBV12-4; J: TRBJ1-1; D: .; size: .
DNA: TGTGCCAGTAGTAGGGGGGACTCTGGAAACACCATATATTTT; CDR3: CASSRGDSGNTIYF; V: TRBV19; J: TRBJ1-3; D: .; size: .
DNA: TGCGCCAGCAGTGACCCTAACACTGAAGCTTTCTTT; CDR3: CASSDPNTEAFF; V: TRBV10-2; J: TRBJ1-1; D: .; size: .
DNA: TGTGCCAGCAGCGTAGCGGGCGGTGGGGATACGCAGTATTTT; CDR3: CASSVAGGGDTQYF; V: TRBV7-3; J: TRBJ2-3; D: TRBD2; size: once
DNA: TGTGCCAGCACTCAGGGGCTCGGGATTGACTATGGCTACACCTTC; CDR3: CASTQGLGIDYGYTF; V: TRBV2; J: TRBJ1-2; D: .; size: .
DNA: TGCGCCAGCAGCTTCGGACCAGCGGGACTCTCCTACAATGAGCAGTTCTTC; CDR3: CASSFGPAGLSYNEQFF; V: TRBV5-1; J: TRBJ2-1; D: TRBD2; size: .
DNA: TGTGCCAGCAGCCAGGCAGGGCTGGGCAATCAGCCCCAGCATTTT; CDR3: CASSQAGLGNQPQHF; V: TRBV14; J: TRBJ1-5; D: .; size: .
DNA: TGCAGGACAGGGGACTATGGCTACACCTTC; CDR3: CRTGDYGYTF; V: TRBV20-1; J: TRBJ1-2; D: TRBD1; size: .
DNA: TGTGCCAGCGAAGACAGGGCCTACCAGCCCCAGCATTTT; CDR3: CASEDRAYQPQHF; V: TRBV6-5; J: TRBJ1-5; D: TRBD1; size: .
DNA: TGTGCCAGCGTGAAGAGCGGGGGGAATGAGCAGTTCTTC; CDR3: CASVKSGGNEQFF; V: TRBV3-1/TRBV3-2; J: TRBJ2-1; D: TRBD2; size: .
DNA: TGTGCCAGCAGCCAAGCTAGCGGGGGGTCACAAGAGACCCAGTACTTC; CDR3: CASSQASGGSQETQYF; V: TRBV4-2; J: TRBJ2-5; D: TRBD2; size: .
DNA: TGTGCCAGCAAGCTAGACAGGGGTAACAATTCACCCCTCCACTTT; CDR3: CASKLDRGNNSPLHF; V: TRBV2; J: TRBJ1-6; D: TRBD1; size: once
DNA: TGCGCCAGCCTCACCGACCGGGGAACTAATGAAAAACTGTTTTTT; CDR3: CASLTDRGTNEKLFF; V: TRBV4-1; J: TRBJ1-4; D: .; size: .
DNA: TGCGCCAGCAGCTTGTGGGCTAGCGGGGGTCTCCAAGAGACCCAGTACTTC; CDR3: CASSLWASGGLQETQYF; V: TRBV5-1; J: TRBJ2-5; D: TRBD2; size: .
DNA: TGTGCCAGTAGTACAATTTTCCAGACTAACTATGGCTACACCTTC; CDR3: CASSTIFQTNYGYTF; V: TRBV19; J: TRBJ1-2; D: .; size: .
DNA: TGCAGCGTTGAAGAACAGGGTCACTATGGCTACACCTTC; CDR3: CSVEEQGHYGYTF; V: TRBV29-1; J: TRBJ1-2; D: .; size: .
DNA: TGTGCCAGCAGTTACGGGCTGGGGCAGGGTGAAGCTTTCTTT; CDR3: CASSYGLGQGEAFF; V: TRBV6-6; J: TRBJ1-1; D: .; size: .
DNA: TGCGCCAGCAGCTTGACAGGGGGAAGGACCTACGAGCAGTACTTC; CDR3: CASSLTGGRTYEQYF; V: TRBV5-1; J: TRBJ2-7; D: TRBD1; size: once
DNA: TGCAGCGTAGTGACAGCTGCTAATGAAAAACTGTTTTTT; CDR3: CSVVTAANEKLFF; V: TRBV29-1; J: TRBJ1-4; D: .; size: .
DNA: TGCAGTGCTAGTCAGGACAGGTCCTTCTATGGCTACACCTTC; CDR3: CSASQDRSFYGYTF; V: TRBV20-1; J: TRBJ1-2; D: TRBD1; size: .
DNA: TGCGCCAGCAGTCGTAGCGGGGGGGATGGAGATACGCAGTATTTT; CDR3: CASSRSGGDGDTQYF; V: TRBV10-2; J: TRBJ2-3; D: TRBD2; size: .